Here is one T cell receptor (beta chain) with its context. This CDR3 contains 13 residues. Trimming cost V 7 bases and J 4 bases, with 10 bases left between them. Original analysis: Amplifying reference gene primers gave estimates of nucleated cell counts. The repertoire was sequenced with immunoSEQ multiplex PCR; TCRdb's copy has only in-frame clones and lacks some. That table supplies the V and J calls and clone size; D and trimming were determined from the DNA. The sample lists over 250,000 clones; approximately 90% were seen once. The sample is drawn from a study of blood T cell repertoires in COVID-19. Study details: Spain, Italy and the United States supplied samples that represented acute and convalescent COVID-19. The analysed material was cDNA or gDNA that came from T cells, B-cell-depleted T cells, or PBMCs.

This receptor was identified in a woman aged 18-35 years who had recovered from COVID-19. The chain employs TRBV12-3 or TRBV12-4 and TRBJ2-2, with D hard to call. Sequenced: PBMCs or T cells enriched from blood (not recorded which). As DNA, the CDR3 is TGTGCCAGCACCCGGTCGGTCACCGGGGAGCTGTTTTTT. Protein sequence: CASTRSVTGELFF.